The present T cell receptor (beta chain) was sequenced within a study of shared clonotypes between healthy human individuals. V dropped 6 bases and J dropped 2; count of bases not matched to a gene: 5. The germline V gene has CDR1 MRHNA and CDR2 SNTAGT. The CDR3 is made up of 14 amino acids. For this clone: Its specificity is not known.

Findings and caveats of the study: Non-shared clonotypes showed lower generation probabilities than clonotypes common to all four donors.

Deep was the level at which the assay was run. The method was immunoSEQ multiplex PCR; TCRdb's version includes in-frame clones alone and lacks a portion of them. The profile shows about 1.1 million clones, approximately 77% of them singletons. The TCR was taken from a man younger than 30 in good health. Some clones in this sample may be carry-over from other donors' samples. Sequencing was done on a sample of memory CD4+ T cells from PBMCs. Subset reported: CD45RA-negative fraction. The V and J genes are TRBV6-4 and TRBJ2-3; 7 nucleotides match TRBD1. DNA of the CDR3: TGTGCCAGCAGCAAGACAGGGACCACAGATACGCAGTATTTT. It encodes CASSKTGTTDTQYF.